Listed here are 18 T cell receptor beta chains from one sample, sequenced in a study of blood T cell repertoires in COVID-19. TCRdb's table, derived via immunoSEQ multiplex PCR, lists solely in-frame clones and lacks some. The sample includes over 85,000 clones, about 82% of them seen just once. Sample: peripheral blood. These TCRs come from a man in his fifties or sixties with acute or convalescent COVID-19.

The chain links TRBV6-6 to TRBJ1-2, with 9 bases that match TRBD1. The J segment lost 6 bases and the V segment lost 5 bases, leaving 7 bases of the junction unmatched. Germline V lookup: CDR1 MNHNY, CDR2 SVGAGI (reference sequence). The CDR3 extends over 14 amino acids. The CDR3 region is CASSPPDRGNGYTF. The CDR3 bases are TGTGCCAGCAGTCCGCCGGACAGGGGAAATGGCTACACCTTC.

This chain joins TRBV20-1 and TRBJ2-7, with TRBD2 identical over 13 bases. The CDR3 length is 15 residues. The V segment lost 3 bases and the J segment 6 bases; nucleotides outside the gene matches: 8. Germline assignment: CDR1 DFQATT and CDR2 SNEGSKA (reference sequence). CDR3 protein: CSASRTSGRAAEQYF. The CDR3 nucleotides are TGCAGTGCTAGTCGAACTAGCGGGAGGGCCGCCGAGCAGTACTTC.

The chain combines TRBV12-3 or TRBV12-4 with TRBJ1-2; 7 bases are shared with TRBD1. There are 13 residues in the CDR3. V gave up 5 bases and J gave up 8 bases; unmatched junction bases: 8. CDR3 DNA sequence: TGTGCCAGCAGTCCACAGGGGCTTCAAGGCTACACCTTC. Protein: CASSPQGLQGYTF.

The count of this clone is one. The CDR3 loop is CASSQVLQATNEKLFF. The CDR3 DNA is TGCGCCAGCAGCCAAGTACTACAAGCAACTAATGAAAAACTGTTTTTT. V and J are TRBV4-3 and TRBJ1-4; no reliable D call. CDR3 length equals 16 residues. V lost 1 base and J lost 0, with 9 bases in between. Germline CDR1 is LGHNA and CDR2 is YSLEER.

V and J are TRBV6-2 or TRBV6-3 and TRBJ1-2; 8 bases fit TRBD1. CDR3 length equals 16 residues. The germline V gene encodes CDR1 MNHEY and CDR2 SVGEGT. V lost 2 bases and J lost 4; bases outside the gene matches: 9. The CDR3 loop is CASSYPGQGKGYGYTF. The DNA for the CDR3 is TGTGCCAGCAGTTACCCTGGACAGGGAAAGGGCTATGGCTACACCTTC.

The J gene is TRBJ1-5, the V gene TRBV28; D call uncertain. The CDR3 is made up of 12 amino acids. Trimming removed 3 bases from V and 5 bases from J, with 5 bases in between. CDR1 and CDR2 from the germline V gene are MDHEN and SYDVKM. CDR3 DNA sequence: TGTGCCAGCAGTTTCCTAGATCAGCCCCAGCATTTT. It encodes CASSFLDQPQHF.

V is TRBV28 and J is TRBJ2-1; tentatively, D is TRBD1 (6 bases). The CDR3 has 15 amino acids. Trimming cost V 5 bases and J 6 bases, with 17 bases left between them. The germline V gene encodes CDR1 MDHEN and CDR2 SYDVKM. The CDR3 sequence is CASSPGQSESNEQFF. CDR3 nucleotide sequence: TGTGCCAGCAGTCCAGGACAGTCCGAAAGCAATGAGCAGTTCTTC.

The gene calls are TRBV4-3 and TRBJ2-1; D may be TRBD2 (6 bases). V was trimmed by 6 bases and J by 4 bases, leaving 16 bases between them. CDR1 and CDR2 (germline): LGHNA, YSLEER. The CDR3 runs 15 residues. CDR3 sequence (DNA): TGCGCCAGCAGTACGACTAGAACCCTATACAATGAGCAGTTCTTC. The encoded protein is CASSTTRTLYNEQFF.

Note on this clone: A much bigger clone sits one base away, suggesting this may be a read error. This sequence joins TRBV9 and TRBJ2-7; 9 bases are a match to TRBD1. V lost 4 bases, J lost 1 base, and 3 bases stayed unmatched. The CDR3 spans 14 residues. Germline V gives CDR1 SGDLS, CDR2 YYNGEE. CDR3 DNA: TGTGCCAGCAGCACCGGGACAGGGTCCTACGAGCAGTACTTC. Amino acid sequence: CASSTGTGSYEQYF.

V gene TRBV6-5 combines with J gene TRBJ1-4; D not resolved. Trimming pared 1 base from V and 5 bases from J, leaving 11 bases between. CDR1 and CDR2 (germline): MNHEY, SVGAGI. This CDR3 comprises 15 residues. This CDR3 reads CASSYFGRLNEKLFF. In DNA form, the CDR3 reads TGTGCCAGCAGTTACTTCGGGAGATTAAATGAAAAACTGTTTTTT.

This chain uses TRBV5-1 with TRBJ2-7; D possibly corresponds to TRBD1 (5 bases). From germline, CDR1 is SGHRS and CDR2 YFSETQ. V dropped 4 bases and J dropped 2 bases, with 13 bases sitting between them. This CDR3 contains 14 residues. The CDR3 DNA sequence: TGCGCCAGCAGCACGGACACCCCAGCCTACGAGCAGTACTTC. As protein: CASSTDTPAYEQYF.

The chain links TRBV6-5 to TRBJ1-4, with 7 bases identical to TRBD1. The junction had 12 bases not matched to a gene; V was cut back by 6 bases and J by 8 bases. This CDR3 spans 15 amino acids. Looked up from germline, CDR1 is MNHEY and CDR2 is SVGAGI. The CDR3 DNA is TGTGCCAGCAGAAGAACCGGGACAGTCGACGAAAAACTGTTTTTT. Translation gives CASRRTGTVDEKLFF.

This clone appeared once. The chain links TRBV28 to TRBJ1-2; 7 bases agree with TRBD1. J lost 6 bases, V lost 1 base, and 5 bases had no gene match. The CDR3 contains 14 residues. Germline V lookup: CDR1 MDHEN, CDR2 SYDVKM. CDR3 amino acids: CASSLSIGGNGYTF. The CDR3 DNA is TGTGCCAGCAGTTTATCCATAGGGGGCAATGGCTACACCTTC.

This chain links TRBV15 with TRBJ2-7; TRBD2 matches 12 bases. J lost 3 bases, V lost 0 bases, and 3 bases had no gene match. Germline V gives CDR1 LNHNV, CDR2 YYDKDF (reference sequence). The CDR3 spans 16 residues. The CDR3 nucleotides are TGTGCCACCAGCAGAGATCTAGCGGGAGGGGTCTACGAGCAGTACTTC. Translation: CATSRDLAGGVYEQYF. The variable domain in full, completed from reference TRBV15 and TRBJ2-7, reads DAMVIQNPRYQVTQFGKPVTLSCSQTLNHNVMYWYQQKSSQAPKLLFHYYDKDFNNEADTPDNFQSRRPNTSFCFLDIRSPGLGDTAMYLCATSRDLAGGVYEQYFGPGTRLTVT.

This clone has a single count. In nucleotides, the CDR3 is TGTGCCAGCAGAAGGACAGCCTCTAACTATGGCTACACCTTC. This codes for CASRRTASNYGYTF. This chain connects TRBV6-5 to TRBJ1-2; D is perhaps TRBD1 (6 bases). V dropped 6 bases and J dropped 0 bases, with 11 bases sitting between them. The length of the CDR3 is 14 residues. CDR1 is MNHEY, CDR2 SVGAGI, per germline.

This clone was seen a few times. The CDR3 sequence: CASSLQGSGEKLFF. The CDR3 bases are TGCGCCAGCAGCTTACAGGGGAGCGGTGAAAAACTGTTTTTT. This chain connects TRBV5-1 to TRBJ1-4; 7 bases are a match to TRBD1. Trimming cost V 2 bases and J 7 bases; bases outside gene matches: 5. The CDR3 has 14 amino acids. The germline V gene has CDR1 SGHRS and CDR2 YFSETQ.

The gene calls are TRBV28 and TRBJ1-2, with a tentative D call TRBD1 (5 bases). This CDR3 contains 15 residues. V shed 2 bases and J shed 4 bases, with 14 bases lying between them. Germline values: CDR1 MDHEN, CDR2 SYDVKM. The CDR3 loop reads CASSLGAGNSYGYTF. The CDR3 region has the DNA TGTGCCAGCAGTTTAGGTGCAGGGAACTCCTATGGCTACACCTTC.

The chain couples TRBV4-2 to TRBJ1-2, with D unclear. V was shortened by 0 bases and J by 7 bases, with 12 bases between the two germline ends. This CDR3 is 14 amino acids long. Germline V gene sequence: CDR1 LGHNA, CDR2 YNFKEQ. The CDR3 loop reads CASSQDRSVGGYTF. CDR3 nucleotides: TGTGCCAGCAGCCAAGATCGTTCTGTCGGTGGCTACACCTTC.